This T cell receptor beta chain was found in a study of cytomegalovirus exposure and HLA in healthy donors. Some clones are missing from TCRdb's copy, which holds only in-frame ones; the method was immunoSEQ multiplex PCR. Here the sample spans nearly 110,000 clones, 88% being singletons. Points from the study as a whole: It was found in a later analysis that first-cohort TCR clusters tended to co-occur in the 95 to 150 validation repertoires.

Concerning this clone itself: Antigen specificity is unknown.

V shed 4 bases and J shed 7 bases, with 14 bases lying between them. This CDR3 region has 13 residues. Germline CDR1 is SGDLS and CDR2 is YYNGEE. The clonotype was recovered from a woman between 18 and 29 years old in good health and CMV-seropositive. V usage is TRBV9 and J usage is TRBJ1-2; D ambiguous. Material: PBMCs. Here the CDR3 reads CASSPTEEGGYTF. As DNA, the CDR3 is TGTGCCAGCAGCCCGACGGAAGAGGGTGGCTACACCTTC.